Below are 8 T cell receptor beta chains sequenced from a single sample in a study of tumor-infiltrating lymphocytes in primary liver carcinoma. The researchers produced TCR beta cDNA from approximately 540 ng total RNA with a constant-region primer. TCR beta libraries came from three nested multiplex PCR rounds using slightly modified ARM-PCR. With TRBV1-TRBV30 forward primers and a C-beta reverse primer, the first two PCR rounds were run for around 11 cycles each. TCRdb processed the multiplex PCR reads anew with MiXCR; each CDR3 protein has one entry. The table lists about 320,000 distinct CDR3 sequences, 58% of them singletons, with approximately 15% in the top ten. The authors took blood RNA from unsorted whole blood and also extracted germline DNA. The source material was peripheral blood. All receptors come from a woman aged 25 to 39 with primary liver carcinoma and hepatitis B virus infection.

Worth noting for this clonotype: The CDR3 carries no conserved terminal phenylalanine or tryptophan, so it likely arises from a read error. This chain links TRBV12-3 or TRBV12-4 with TRBJ1-2, with a possible D match to TRBD1 (6 bases). Trimming cost V 1 base and J 8 bases, with 14 bases left between them. There are 14 residues in the CDR3. The CDR3 protein is CASSLGGGPYGYTL. CDR3 nucleotide sequence: TGTGCCAGCAGTTTAGGCGGGGGCCCCTACGGCTACACCCTC.

The genes are TRBV5-6 and TRBJ2-5; 8 nucleotides match TRBD2. With 0 bases clipped from V and 5 bases from J, the junction kept 9 bases outside the gene matches. Germline V gives CDR1 SGHDT, CDR2 YYEEEE. The CDR3 consists of 16 residues. The CDR3 spells CASSLAIAGKGETQYF. The CDR3 DNA sequence: TGTGCCAGCAGCTTGGCCATAGCGGGAAAGGGGGAGACCCAGTACTTC.

In this sample, this clonotype turned up a few times. CDR3 sequence: CASSQTGHMNTEAFF. CDR3 bases: TGTGCCAGCAGCCAGACCGGACATATGAACACTGAAGCTTTCTTT. This chain connects TRBV7-9 to TRBJ1-1; maybe TRBD1 (5 bases). From germline, CDR1 is SEHNR and CDR2 FQNEAQ (reference sequence). The CDR3 consists of 15 residues. V was trimmed by 5 bases and J by 0 bases, leaving 13 bases between them. Full variable domain (outside the CDR3, taken from reference TRBV7-9 and TRBJ1-1): DTGVSQNPRHKITKRGQNVTFRCDPISEHNRLYWYRQTLGQGPEFLTYFQNEAQLEKSRLLSDRFSAERPKGSFSTLEIQRTEQGDSAMYLCASSQTGHMNTEAFFGQGTRLTVV.

With respect to this clonotype: A much bigger clone sits one base away, suggesting this may be a read error. The chain uses TRBV4-3 and TRBJ1-2; D gene unclear. Germline V lookup: CDR1 LGHNA, CDR2 YSLEER. The V and J ends lost 0 bases and 13 bases respectively, with 21 bases between them. CDR3 length: 15 amino acids. The CDR3 region is CASSQELKKLVIGTF. In DNA, the CDR3 is TGCGCCAGCAGCCAAGAGTTAAAAAAACTCGTCATTGGCACCTTC.

Comments on this clonotype: With a much larger clone just one base away, this may be a read error. The V gene is TRBV7-9, the J gene TRBJ1-5; D is undetermined. V was pared by 7 bases and J by 4 bases, with 20 bases between. CDR3 length equals 16 residues. Per germline, CDR1 SEHNR and CDR2 FQNEAQ (reference sequence). The CDR3 protein is CASNPTYQAPNQPQHF. In DNA, the CDR3 is TGTGCCAGCAACCCCACGTATCAGGCGCCTAATCAGCCCCAGCATTTT. The full variable domain, completed using reference TRBV7-9 and TRBJ1-5, is DTGVSQNPRHKITKRGQNVTFRCDPISEHNRLYWYRQTLGQGPEFLTYFQNEAQLEKSRLLSDRFSAERPKGSFSTLEIQRTEQGDSAMYLCASNPTYQAPNQPQHFGDGTRLSIL.

The V gene is TRBV5-6, the J gene TRBJ2-7; 10 bases map to TRBD2. Germline CDR1 and CDR2: SGHDT and YYEEEE. V was clipped by 4 bases and J by 9 bases; unmatched bases: 13. The CDR3 has 15 residues. CDR3 protein: CASSPDLAGACGQYF. The CDR3 coding sequence is TGTGCCAGCAGCCCTGACCTAGCGGGAGCCTGCGGGCAGTACTTC.

V usage is TRBV5-5 and J usage is TRBJ2-7, with D perhaps matching TRBD2 (6 bases). From germline, CDR1 is SGHKS and CDR2 YYEKEE (reference sequence). CDR3 length equals 14 residues. Trimming removed 4 bases from V and 3 bases from J, with 14 bases in between. The chain's CDR3 is CASSPRDGYYEQYF. In nucleotides, the CDR3 is TGTGCCAGCAGCCCGCGGGATGGCTACTACGAGCAGTACTTC.

This chain joins TRBV6-2 or TRBV6-3 and TRBJ2-5; the D is unclear. The V end lost 6 bases, the J end lost 5 bases, and 10 bases lay between the germline ends. The length of the CDR3 is 12 residues. The germline gives CDR1 MNHEY, CDR2 SVGEGT. CDR3 loop: CASSRYEETQYF. CDR3 bases: TGTGCCAGCAGCAGGTATGAGGAGACCCAGTACTTC.